The TCR beta chain under discussion was sequenced for a study of control samples from healthy donors and cancer patients. Germline assignment: CDR1 SGHNT and CDR2 YYREEE (reference sequence). The junction had 7 bases not matched to a gene; V was cut back by 0 bases and J by 2 bases. CDR3 length equals 16 residues. The repertoire was sequenced with immunoSEQ multiplex PCR; TCRdb's copy has only in-frame clones and lacks some. The table shows roughly 100,000 clones, with about 89% occurring only once. This receptor was identified in a man between 25 and 39 years old in good health. What was sequenced was blood. V usage is TRBV5-4 and J usage is TRBJ1-2; 7 bases agree with TRBD1. In DNA, the CDR3 is TGTGCCAGCAGCTTGGGGGGACAGCCGACAAACTATGGCTACACCTTC. This codes for CASSLGGQPTNYGYTF.